The text below deals with one TCR beta chain. Its cognate antigen has yet to be identified. Per-base qualities were not stored, and no clone one base away is much larger. This sample stems from a study of blood T cell repertoires in COVID-19 (dated by TCRdb to 2020 to 2021). Notes on the research overall: Collaborator samples came from the United States, Italy and Spain and covered acute and convalescent phases of COVID-19. The prospective study material was composed of cDNA or gDNA derived from T cells, B-cell-depleted T cells, or PBMCs. Subjects who had been exposed to COVID-19, were actively infected with it, or had recovered from it provided the deeply sampled blood TCRbeta repertoires that made up the dataset. A freely available public database, intended as a resource for researchers studying the immune response to SARS-CoV-2, is where the repertoires were released. The samples were drawn from two sources: the first 160 participants of the ongoing ImmuneRACE study, and over 1,000 subjects contributed by 6 global collaborators. The sample metadata nearly always contained a de-identified subject ID, COVID-19 status, age in years and sex. Where available, HLA class I and class II types were taken from metadata supplied by the sample provider and were not determined by assay-based typing. Beyond this particular receptor, the publication reports: The quantity of clinical and demographic metadata differed by source and by participant and was supplied without curation.

Whole blood was collected in K2EDTA tubes by collaborating institutions according to the institutions' own protocols. For TCRbeta analysis, collaborators shipped samples in one of three forms: frozen whole blood, isolated PBMCs, or DNA extracted from either of those sample types. Looking up the germline V gene yields CDR1 SQVTM and CDR2 ANQGSEA. Including cysteine and phenylalanine, the CDR3 has 14 amino acids. Only the CDR3 DNA is retained, 42 bases long and in frame from the first base. Germline trimming: 3 bases from V, 5 bases from J; junction bases outside gene matches: 5. The immunoSEQ Assay, a bias-controlled multiplex PCR, was used to amplify TCRbeta CDR3 regions from genomic DNA. The paper's processing steps were these. Within the assay, amplification of reference gene primers was used to estimate how many nucleated cells each sample contained. Sequence reads were collapsed and filtered to measure the absolute abundance of every unique TCRbeta CDR3 rearrangement. For each sample, productive Simpson clonality was calculated as the square root of Simpson's diversity index over productive rearrangements. The table comes from immuneACCESS by way of TCRdb, which keeps in-frame sequences with V and J called. Part of the clones is missing from these tables; in studies checked, under half for an unresolved V gene and the rest for unknown reasons. V and J calls and clone size are copied from that table; D and trimming were computed from the DNA. Across this sample there are roughly 160,000 clones, with 80% to 85% seen only once. The leading ten clones occupy around an eighth of the sample.

The sample taken for sequencing was peripheral blood. This TCR was sampled from a man aged 18-30 years with active or convalescent COVID-19. The rearrangement combines TRBV29-1 with TRBJ2-5, with 11 bases in between that match TRBD1. The DNA reads as follows: TGCAGCGTTGACGGGACAGGGGGTCGGGAGACCCAGTACTTC. Its coded protein is CSVDGTGGRETQYF.